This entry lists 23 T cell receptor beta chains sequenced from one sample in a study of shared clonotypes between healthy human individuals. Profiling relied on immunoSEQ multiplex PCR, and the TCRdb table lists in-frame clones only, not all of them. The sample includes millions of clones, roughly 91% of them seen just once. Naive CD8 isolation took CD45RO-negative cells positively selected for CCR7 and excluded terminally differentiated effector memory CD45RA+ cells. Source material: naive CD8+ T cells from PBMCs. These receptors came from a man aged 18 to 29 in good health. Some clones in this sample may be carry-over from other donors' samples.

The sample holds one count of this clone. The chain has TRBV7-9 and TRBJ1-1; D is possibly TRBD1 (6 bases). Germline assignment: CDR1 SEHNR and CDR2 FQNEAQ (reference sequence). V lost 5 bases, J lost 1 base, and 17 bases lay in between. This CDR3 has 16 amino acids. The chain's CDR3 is CASSPQDPGANTEAFF. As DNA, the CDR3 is TGTGCCAGCAGCCCCCAGGATCCAGGGGCGAACACTGAAGCTTTCTTT.

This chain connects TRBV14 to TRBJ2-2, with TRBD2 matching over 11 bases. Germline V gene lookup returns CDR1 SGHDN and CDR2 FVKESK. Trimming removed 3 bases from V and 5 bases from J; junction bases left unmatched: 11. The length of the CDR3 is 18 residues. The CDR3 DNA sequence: TGTGCCAGCAGCCAGCCCTTACGACCTAGCGGGAGGACCGGGGAGCTGTTTTTT. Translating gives CASSQPLRPSGRTGELFF.

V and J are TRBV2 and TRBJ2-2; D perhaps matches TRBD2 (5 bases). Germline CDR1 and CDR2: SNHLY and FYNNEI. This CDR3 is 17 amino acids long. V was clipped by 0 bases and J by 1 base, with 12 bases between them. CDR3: CASSEALNGGNTGELFF. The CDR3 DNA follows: TGTGCCAGCAGTGAAGCGCTCAACGGAGGGAACACCGGGGAGCTGTTTTTT. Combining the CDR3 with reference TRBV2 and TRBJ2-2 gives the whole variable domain EPEVTQTPSHQVTQMGQEVILRCVPISNHLYFYWYRQILGQKVEFLVSFYNNEISEKSEIFDDQFSVERPDGSNFTLKIRSTKLEDSAMYFCASSEALNGGNTGELFFGEGSRLTVL.

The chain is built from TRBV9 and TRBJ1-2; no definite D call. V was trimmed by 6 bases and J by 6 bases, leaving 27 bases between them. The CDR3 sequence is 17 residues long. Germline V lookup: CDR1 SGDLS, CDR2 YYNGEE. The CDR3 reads CASTLGQKLDLLDGYTF. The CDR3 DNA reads TGTGCCAGCACCCTCGGGCAGAAGTTGGACCTACTCGATGGCTACACCTTC.

The CDR3 DNA reads TGTGCCAGCAGTTTCCGGCTAGCGGGAAATGAGCAGTTCTTC. This translates into CASSFRLAGNEQFF. The chain couples TRBV27 to TRBJ2-1; 9 positions agree with TRBD2. The CDR3 contains 14 residues. Germline V CDR1 and CDR2: MNHEY, SMNVEV (reference sequence). V shed 3 bases and J 7 bases; nucleotides not matched to a gene: 4.

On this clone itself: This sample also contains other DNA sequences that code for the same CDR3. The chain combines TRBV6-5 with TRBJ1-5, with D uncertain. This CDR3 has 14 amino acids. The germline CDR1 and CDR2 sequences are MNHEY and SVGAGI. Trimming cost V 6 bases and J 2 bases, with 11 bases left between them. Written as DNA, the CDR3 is TGTGCCAGCAGCCTTGGCTTGGGCAATCAGCCCCAGCATTTT. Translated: CASSLGLGNQPQHF.

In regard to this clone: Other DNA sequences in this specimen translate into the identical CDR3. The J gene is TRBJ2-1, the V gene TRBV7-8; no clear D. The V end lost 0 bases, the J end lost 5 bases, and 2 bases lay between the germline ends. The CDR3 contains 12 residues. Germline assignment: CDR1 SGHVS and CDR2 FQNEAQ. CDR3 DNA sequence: TGTGCCAGCAGCTTAGCCAACAATGAGCAGTTCTTC. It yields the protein CASSLANNEQFF.

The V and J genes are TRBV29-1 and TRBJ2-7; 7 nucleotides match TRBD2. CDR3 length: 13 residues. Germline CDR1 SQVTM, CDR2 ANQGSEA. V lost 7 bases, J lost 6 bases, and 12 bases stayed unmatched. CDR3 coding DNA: TGCAGCGCAATCTCGAGCGGGACCACCGAGCAGTACTTC. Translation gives CSAISSGTTEQYF.

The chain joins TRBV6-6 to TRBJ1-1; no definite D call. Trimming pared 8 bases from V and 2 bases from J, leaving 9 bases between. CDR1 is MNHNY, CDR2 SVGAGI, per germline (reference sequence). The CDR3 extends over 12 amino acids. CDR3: CASGSLNTEAFF. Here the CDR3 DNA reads TGTGCCAGCGGGTCACTTAACACTGAAGCTTTCTTT.

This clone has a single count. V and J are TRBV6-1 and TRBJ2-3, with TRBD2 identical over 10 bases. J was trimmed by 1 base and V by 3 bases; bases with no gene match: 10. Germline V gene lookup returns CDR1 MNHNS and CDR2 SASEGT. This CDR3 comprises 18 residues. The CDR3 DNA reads TGTGCCAGCAGTGAGCCGGCAGGAGGGACTAGCGGCACAGATACGCAGTATTTT. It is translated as CASSEPAGGTSGTDTQYF.

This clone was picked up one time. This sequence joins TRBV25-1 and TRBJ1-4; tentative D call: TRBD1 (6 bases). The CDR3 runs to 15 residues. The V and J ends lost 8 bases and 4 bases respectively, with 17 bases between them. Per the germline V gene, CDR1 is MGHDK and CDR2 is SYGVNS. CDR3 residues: CASYQRGAGNEKLFF. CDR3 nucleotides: TGTGCCAGCTATCAGCGGGGGGCTGGTAATGAAAAACTGTTTTTT.

DNA for the CDR3: TGTGCCAGCAGCCAGACGGAGGTCTACGAGCAGTACTTC. Translated: CASSQTEVYEQYF. V is TRBV11-2 and J is TRBJ2-7; TRBD2 is a possible D gene (5 bases). The CDR3 is 13 residues long. The V gene's germline CDR1 is SGHAT and CDR2 FQNNGV. V was cut by 5 bases and J by 3 bases, with 11 bases left in between.

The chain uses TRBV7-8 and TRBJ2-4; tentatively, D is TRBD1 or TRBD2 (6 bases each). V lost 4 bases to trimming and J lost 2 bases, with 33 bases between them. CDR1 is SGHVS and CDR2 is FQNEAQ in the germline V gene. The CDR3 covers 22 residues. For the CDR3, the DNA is TGTGCCAGCAGCTACTATTTTTCTGGGGGGCATGGGCCCCGGGGGACCAAAAACATTCAGTACTTC. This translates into CASSYYFSGGHGPRGTKNIQYF.

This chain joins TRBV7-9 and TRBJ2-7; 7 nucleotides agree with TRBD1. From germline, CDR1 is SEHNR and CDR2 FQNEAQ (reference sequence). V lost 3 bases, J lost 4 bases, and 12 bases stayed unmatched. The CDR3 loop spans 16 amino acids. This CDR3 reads CASSFGEGAISYEQYF. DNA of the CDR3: TGTGCCAGCAGCTTCGGCGAGGGGGCTATTAGTTACGAGCAGTACTTC.

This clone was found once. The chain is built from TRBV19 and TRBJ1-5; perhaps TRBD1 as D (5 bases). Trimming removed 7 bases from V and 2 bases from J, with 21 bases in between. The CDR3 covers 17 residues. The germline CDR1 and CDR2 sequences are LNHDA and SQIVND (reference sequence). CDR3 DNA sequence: TGTGCCAGTACCTGGGGGGTCGGGACCGAGGGCAATCAGCCCCAGCATTTT. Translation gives CASTWGVGTEGNQPQHF.

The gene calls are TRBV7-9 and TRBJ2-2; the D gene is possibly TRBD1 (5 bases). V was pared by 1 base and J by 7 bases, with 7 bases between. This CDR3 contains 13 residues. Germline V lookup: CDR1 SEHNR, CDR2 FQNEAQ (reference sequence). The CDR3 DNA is TGTGCCAGCAGCTTAGGTACAGGCGGGGAGCTGTTTTTT. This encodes CASSLGTGGELFF.

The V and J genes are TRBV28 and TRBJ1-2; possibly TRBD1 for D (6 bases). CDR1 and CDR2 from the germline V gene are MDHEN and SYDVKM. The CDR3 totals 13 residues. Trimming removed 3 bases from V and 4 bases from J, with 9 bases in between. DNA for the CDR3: TGTGCCAGCAGTTTCCACAGGGCCTATGGCTACACCTTC. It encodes CASSFHRAYGYTF.

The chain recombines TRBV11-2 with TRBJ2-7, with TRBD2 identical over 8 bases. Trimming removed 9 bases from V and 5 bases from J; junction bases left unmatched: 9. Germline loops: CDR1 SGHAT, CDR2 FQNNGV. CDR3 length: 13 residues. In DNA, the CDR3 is TGTGCCAGTGGGAGAGCGGGAGACCACGAGCAGTACTTC. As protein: CASGRAGDHEQYF.

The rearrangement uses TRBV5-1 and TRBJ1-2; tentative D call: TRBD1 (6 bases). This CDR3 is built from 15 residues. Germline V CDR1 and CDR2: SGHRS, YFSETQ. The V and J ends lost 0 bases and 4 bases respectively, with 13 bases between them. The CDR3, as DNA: TGCGCCAGCAGCTTGGTTTCTGGGGGCGGCTATGGCTACACCTTC. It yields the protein CASSLVSGGGYGYTF. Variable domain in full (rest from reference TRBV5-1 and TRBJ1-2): KAGVTQTPRYLIKTRGQQVTLSCSPISGHRSVSWYQQTPGQGLQFLFEYFSETQRNKGNFPGRFSGRQFSNSRSEMNVSTLELGDSALYLCASSLVSGGGYGYTFGSGTRLTVV.

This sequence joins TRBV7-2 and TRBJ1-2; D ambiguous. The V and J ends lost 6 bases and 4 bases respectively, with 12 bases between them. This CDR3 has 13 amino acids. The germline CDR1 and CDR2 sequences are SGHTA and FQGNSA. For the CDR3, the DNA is TGTGCCAGCAGTGTAACAGTTCTCTATGGCTACACCTTC. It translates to CASSVTVLYGYTF.

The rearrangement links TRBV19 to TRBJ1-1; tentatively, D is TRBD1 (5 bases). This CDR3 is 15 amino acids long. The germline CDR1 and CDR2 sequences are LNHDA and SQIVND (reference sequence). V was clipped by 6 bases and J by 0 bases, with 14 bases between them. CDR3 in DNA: TGTGCCAGTAGATTTGGGGCGGGGCTGAACACTGAAGCTTTCTTT. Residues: CASRFGAGLNTEAFF.

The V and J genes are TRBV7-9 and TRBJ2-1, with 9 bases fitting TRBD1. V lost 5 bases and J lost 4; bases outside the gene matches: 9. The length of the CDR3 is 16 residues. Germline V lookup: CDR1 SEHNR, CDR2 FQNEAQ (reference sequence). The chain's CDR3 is CASSPPTGGGYNEQFF. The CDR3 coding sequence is TGTGCCAGCAGCCCCCCAACAGGGGGCGGTTACAATGAGCAGTTCTTC.

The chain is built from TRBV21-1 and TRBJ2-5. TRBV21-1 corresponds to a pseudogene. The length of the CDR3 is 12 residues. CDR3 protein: CASSRGDRTQYF. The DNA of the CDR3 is TGTGCCAGCAGCAGAGGAGACCGGACGCAGTACTTC.